This T cell receptor beta chain was retrieved from a study of memory CD4+ T cells and cytomegalovirus serostatus. The sort gate was single viable CD3+CD4+CD8-CD45RO+ cells for memory CD4+ T cells. Study conclusions and caveats: Of under 200 reported CMV TCRbeta sequences, under 70 were found in memory CD4+ repertoires.

Concerning this clone: What it binds is unknown.

V was pared by 2 bases and J by 7 bases, with 3 bases of the junction left unmatched. The CDR3 consists of 14 residues. Germline V CDR1 and CDR2: SGHNT, YYREEE (reference sequence). Profiling relied on immunoSEQ multiplex PCR, and the TCRdb table lists in-frame clones only, not all of them. The repertoire includes roughly 53,000 clones, roughly 72% of them detected once, and roughly 1.7% sits in the top ten. The receptor was derived from an adult in good health and CMV-seronegative. J is TRBJ2-7 and V is TRBV5-4; 13 bases match TRBD2. Source material: memory CD4+ T cells from blood. The CDR3 sequence: CASSLLAGGREQYF. CDR3 DNA: TGTGCCAGCAGCTTACTAGCGGGGGGGCGTGAGCAGTACTTC.